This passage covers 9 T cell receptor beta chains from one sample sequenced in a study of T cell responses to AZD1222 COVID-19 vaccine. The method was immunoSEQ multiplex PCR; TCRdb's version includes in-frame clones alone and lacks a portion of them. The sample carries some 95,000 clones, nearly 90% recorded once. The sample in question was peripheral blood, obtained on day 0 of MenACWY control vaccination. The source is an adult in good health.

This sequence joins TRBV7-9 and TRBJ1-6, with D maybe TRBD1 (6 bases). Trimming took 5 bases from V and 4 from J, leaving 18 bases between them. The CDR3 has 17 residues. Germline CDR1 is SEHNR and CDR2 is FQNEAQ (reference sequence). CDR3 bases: TGTGCCAGCAGCCAACCCAGGGGAGGAATATATAATTCACCCCTCCACTTT. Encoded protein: CASSQPRGGIYNSPLHF.

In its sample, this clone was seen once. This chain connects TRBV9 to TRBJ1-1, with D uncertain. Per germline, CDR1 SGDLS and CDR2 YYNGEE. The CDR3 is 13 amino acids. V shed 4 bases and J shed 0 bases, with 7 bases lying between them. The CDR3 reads CASSFGMNTEAFF. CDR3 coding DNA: TGTGCCAGCAGCTTCGGAATGAACACTGAAGCTTTCTTT.

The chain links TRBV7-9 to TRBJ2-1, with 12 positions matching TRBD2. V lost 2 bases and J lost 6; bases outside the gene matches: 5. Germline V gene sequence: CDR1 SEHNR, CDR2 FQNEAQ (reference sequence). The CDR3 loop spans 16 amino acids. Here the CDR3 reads CASSLPGLAGTNEQFF. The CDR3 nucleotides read TGTGCCAGCAGCTTACCGGGACTAGCGGGTACCAATGAGCAGTTCTTC.

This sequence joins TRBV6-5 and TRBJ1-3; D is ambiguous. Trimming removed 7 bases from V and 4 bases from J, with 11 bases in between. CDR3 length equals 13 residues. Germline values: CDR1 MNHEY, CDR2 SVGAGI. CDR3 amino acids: CASTAAAGNTIYF. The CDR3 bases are TGTGCCAGCACCGCGGCGGCGGGAAACACCATATATTTT.

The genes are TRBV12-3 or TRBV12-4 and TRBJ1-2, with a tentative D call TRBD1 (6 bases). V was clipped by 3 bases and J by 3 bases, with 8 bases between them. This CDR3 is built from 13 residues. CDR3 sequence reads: CASSFQGYYGYTF. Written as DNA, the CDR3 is TGTGCCAGCAGTTTCCAGGGGTACTATGGCTACACCTTC.

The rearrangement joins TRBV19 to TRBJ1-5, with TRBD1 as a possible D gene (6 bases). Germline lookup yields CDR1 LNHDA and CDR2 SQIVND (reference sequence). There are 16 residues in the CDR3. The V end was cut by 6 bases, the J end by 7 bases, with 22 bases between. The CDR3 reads CASSTPGLRGIQPQHF. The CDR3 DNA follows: TGTGCCAGTAGCACACCCGGGCTAAGGGGGATACAGCCCCAGCATTTT.

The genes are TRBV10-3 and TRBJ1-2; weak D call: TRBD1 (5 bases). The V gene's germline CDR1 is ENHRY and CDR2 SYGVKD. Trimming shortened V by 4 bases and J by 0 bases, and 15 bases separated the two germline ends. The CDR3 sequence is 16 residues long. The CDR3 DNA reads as TGTGCCATCAGTGGCCCCGGGGGAAGAGCTAACTATGGCTACACCTTC. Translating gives CAISGPGGRANYGYTF.

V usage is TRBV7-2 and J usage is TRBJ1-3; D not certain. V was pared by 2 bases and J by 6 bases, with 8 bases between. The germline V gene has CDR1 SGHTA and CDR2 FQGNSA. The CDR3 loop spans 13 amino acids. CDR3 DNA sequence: TGTGCCAGCAGCTTATCCACAGAAAACACCATATATTTT. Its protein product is CASSLSTENTIYF.

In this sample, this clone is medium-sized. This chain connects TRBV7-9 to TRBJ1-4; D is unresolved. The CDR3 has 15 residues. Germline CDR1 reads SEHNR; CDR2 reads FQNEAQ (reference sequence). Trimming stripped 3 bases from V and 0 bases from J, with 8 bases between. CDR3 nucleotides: TGTGCCAGCAGCTTCCCTTCTACAACTAATGAAAAACTGTTTTTT. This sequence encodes CASSFPSTTNEKLFF.